This T cell receptor beta chain is drawn from a study of OX40 agonist ivuxolimab in advanced cancers. Study overall: Melanoma, hepatocellular carcinoma, head and neck or renal cell cancer occurred in dose-escalation patients.

Study-wide findings and caveats: At doses 0.1 to 3.0 mg/kg, CD4+ and CD8+ clones expanded. CD8+ T cells (on average) carried more expanded clones than CD4+ T cells.

The V end was cut by 5 bases, the J end by 0 bases, with 8 bases between. The CDR3 has 15 amino acids. Per the germline V gene, CDR1 is MDHEN and CDR2 is SYDVKM. About this clone: What it binds is unknown.

Profiled with immunoSEQ multiplex PCR; TCRdb holds only in-frame clones, not every one. Here the sample spans about 67,000 clones, around 80% being singletons. The rearrangement links TRBV28 to TRBJ1-6; D might be TRBD1 (5 bases). The clonotype comes from an adult with an advanced solid tumor such as melanoma, head and neck, liver or kidney cancer. The sample here was CD4+ or CD8+ T cells sorted from blood, taken in a trial of the OX40 agonist ivuxolimab. CDR3 nucleotide sequence: TGTGCCAGCAGTGGGAGGGGCTCCTATAATTCACCCCTCCACTTT. Translating gives CASSGRGSYNSPLHF.